Presented here are 28 T cell receptor beta chains from one specimen sequenced in a study of T cell responses to AZD1222 COVID-19 vaccine. The assay was immunoSEQ multiplex PCR, and TCRdb's table has in-frame clones only and misses some. The sample holds 140,000 to 150,000 clones, just over 90% seen once. The sample consisted of peripheral blood, taken on day 0 of MenACWY control vaccination. All receptors come from an adult in good health.

The chain joins TRBV10-2 to TRBJ2-1; 13 bases are a match to TRBD2. The CDR3 is made up of 14 amino acids. The V gene end was trimmed by 8 bases and the J gene end by 8 bases; junction bases not matched to a gene: 6. Germline-derived CDR1 and CDR2 are WSHSY and SAAADI. CDR3 nucleotide sequence: TGCGCCAGCGGGGGACTAGCGGGGAGGGATGAGCAGTTCTTC. Translation: CASGGLAGRDEQFF.

This sequence joins TRBV9 and TRBJ2-3; a possible D gene is TRBD1 (6 bases). The CDR3 totals 15 residues. The germline gives CDR1 SGDLS, CDR2 YYNGEE. Trimming cost V 4 bases and J 2 bases, with 14 bases left between them. The CDR3 DNA follows: TGTGCCAGCAGCATCGGACAGCTTATCACAGATACGCAGTATTTT. The encoded protein is CASSIGQLITDTQYF.

The chain recombines TRBV4-2 with TRBJ1-2, with a weak D call TRBD1 (5 bases). With 0 bases removed from V and 0 bases from J, the gap between germline ends came to 14 bases. CDR1 LGHNA and CDR2 YNFKEQ come from the germline V gene. The CDR3 sequence is 17 residues long. CDR3: CASSQDNGGPTNYGYTF. CDR3 DNA: TGTGCCAGCAGCCAAGATAATGGGGGACCCACTAACTATGGCTACACCTTC.

V gene TRBV4-1 combines with J gene TRBJ2-2; no firm D call. Deletions cut 2 bases from V and 6 bases from J, with 22 bases between. The CDR3 is 18 amino acids. Germline CDR1 reads MGHRA; CDR2 reads YSYEKL. The CDR3 nucleotides are TGCGCCAGCAGCCAACCTGGGAAACGGGCCTATCTCCCCGGGGAGCTGTTTTTT. Its protein is CASSQPGKRAYLPGELFF.

J is TRBJ2-5 and V is TRBV2, with D maybe TRBD2 (6 bases). V lost 3 bases and J lost 5, with 10 bases in between. This CDR3 has 13 residues. Germline loops: CDR1 SNHLY, CDR2 FYNNEI. The CDR3 DNA reads as TGTGCCAGCAGTGATGGACTAAAGGAGACCCAGTACTTC. It specifies CASSDGLKETQYF.

The CDR3 bases are TGCGCCAGCAGCCTCTTAACCCGGGATACGCAGTATTTT. This sequence encodes CASSLLTRDTQYF. The J gene is TRBJ2-3, the V gene TRBV4-1; D not resolved. Trimming pared 4 bases from V and 6 bases from J, leaving 11 bases between. This CDR3 is 13 amino acids long. Looked up from germline, CDR1 is MGHRA and CDR2 is YSYEKL.

The chain links TRBV19 to TRBJ1-5; 11 bases agree with TRBD1. CDR1 is LNHDA, CDR2 SQIVND, per germline (reference sequence). This CDR3 has 17 residues. V was clipped by 4 bases and J by 2 bases; unmatched bases: 7. The CDR3 DNA reads as TGTGCCAGTAGTACCGGGACAGGGGGATACGGCAATCAGCCCCAGCATTTT. Translated: CASSTGTGGYGNQPQHF.

This clone was counted a single time. J is TRBJ2-1 and V is TRBV3-1 (or the pseudogene TRBV3-2); 11 nucleotides line up with TRBD2. Germline V gene lookup returns CDR1 LGHDT and CDR2 YNNKEL (reference sequence). Trimming took 1 base from V and 5 from J; bases not matched to a gene: 10. The CDR3 loop spans 18 amino acids. CDR3 residues: CASSQATRLAGRNNEQFF. CDR3 nucleotide sequence: TGTGCCAGCAGCCAAGCGACACGACTAGCGGGGCGGAACAATGAGCAGTTCTTC.

The V call is TRBV28, the J call TRBJ2-6; D is undetermined. Germline V CDR1 and CDR2: MDHEN, SYDVKM. The V end was cut by 2 bases, the J end by 3 bases, with 8 bases between. CDR3 length: 15 residues. In nucleotides, the CDR3 is TGTGCCAGCAGTTTACTGGGGTTTGGGGCCAACGTCCTGACTTTC. Amino acids: CASSLLGFGANVLTF.

The genes are TRBV15 and TRBJ2-2; D is perhaps TRBD1 (5 bases). Trimming took 3 bases from V and 0 from J, leaving 8 bases between them. The germline CDR1 and CDR2 sequences are LNHNV and YYDKDF (reference sequence). CDR3 size: 15 residues. The CDR3 here is CATSSKQANTGELFF. The DNA of the CDR3 is TGTGCCACCAGCAGTAAACAGGCGAACACCGGGGAGCTGTTTTTT.

V and J are TRBV5-1 and TRBJ1-1, with 10 bases lining up with TRBD1. V lost 3 bases and J lost 5; bases outside the gene matches: 13. This CDR3 has 17 residues. CDR1 SGHRS and CDR2 YFSETQ come from the germline V gene. CDR3 amino acids: CASSWGQGLSDLTEAFF. The CDR3 nucleotides read TGCGCCAGCAGCTGGGGACAGGGGCTTTCGGATTTGACTGAAGCTTTCTTT.

The rearrangement joins TRBV27 to TRBJ1-5; perhaps TRBD1 as D (6 bases). Trimming pared 6 bases from V and 11 bases from J, leaving 23 bases between. This CDR3 has 15 amino acids. Germline CDR1 MNHEY, CDR2 SMNVEV (reference sequence). The DNA for the CDR3 is TGTGCCAGCAGGCCGCCCGGGGGAGGGGGGCGATCCCAGCATTTT. This gives the protein CASRPPGGGGRSQHF.

V gene TRBV6-5 combines with J gene TRBJ2-1; maybe TRBD1 (6 bases). Trimming took 5 bases from V and 0 from J, leaving 11 bases between them. Germline V lookup: CDR1 MNHEY, CDR2 SVGAGI. The CDR3 extends over 15 amino acids. The CDR3 spells CASSPTGISYNEQFF. The DNA for the CDR3 is TGTGCCAGCAGTCCCACAGGGATCTCCTACAATGAGCAGTTCTTC.

The V call is TRBV30, the J call TRBJ1-2; 10 nucleotides align to TRBD1. V was pared by 3 bases and J by 4 bases, with 5 bases of the junction left unmatched. CDR1 is GTSNPN, CDR2 SVGIG, per germline (reference sequence). The CDR3 extends over 14 amino acids. The CDR3 here is CAWRSTGGFYGYTF. The CDR3, as DNA: TGTGCCTGGAGGTCGACAGGGGGCTTCTATGGCTACACCTTC.

The chain has TRBV7-3 and TRBJ2-1, with a possible D match to TRBD2 (5 bases). V gave up 6 bases and J gave up 0 bases, with 15 bases separating them. The CDR3 has 16 amino acids. CDR1 and CDR2 (germline): SGHTA, FQGTGA. The CDR3 loop reads CASSPSPGSSYNEQFF. The CDR3 bases are TGTGCCAGCAGTCCCTCCCCGGGAAGCTCCTACAATGAGCAGTTCTTC.

The chain joins TRBV3-1 (or the pseudogene TRBV3-2) to TRBJ2-1, with 9 bases identical to TRBD2. Germline assignment: CDR1 LGHDT and CDR2 YNNKEL (reference sequence). This CDR3 contains 14 residues. V shed 4 bases and J 12 bases; nucleotides not matched to a gene: 10. CDR3 region: CASSLNLAGEGQFF. CDR3 nucleotide sequence: TGTGCCAGCAGCCTAAATTTAGCGGGAGAAGGGCAGTTCTTC.

This clone has only one observation. The chain couples TRBV7-9 to TRBJ1-4; D is uncertain. CDR1 is SEHNR and CDR2 is FQNEAQ in the germline V gene (reference sequence). CDR3 length: 18 amino acids. The V end lost 1 base, the J end lost 3 bases, and 18 bases lay between the germline ends. CDR3 region: CASSLVGTAIISNEKLFF. CDR3 nucleotide sequence: TGTGCCAGCAGCTTAGTCGGCACAGCAATTATATCTAATGAAAAACTGTTTTTT.

V gene TRBV7-9 combines with J gene TRBJ1-1; weak D call: TRBD1 (5 bases). V was pared by 2 bases and J by 7 bases, with 17 bases between. The germline V gene has CDR1 SEHNR and CDR2 FQNEAQ (reference sequence). This CDR3 has 15 amino acids. CDR3 region: CASSLWARESIEAFF. The CDR3 coding sequence is TGTGCCAGCAGCTTATGGGCCAGGGAATCTATTGAAGCTTTCTTT.

This chain links TRBV19 with TRBJ1-5; TRBD1 matches 9 bases. Trimming took 5 bases from V and 9 from J; bases not matched to a gene: 20. Per the germline V gene, CDR1 is LNHDA and CDR2 is SQIVND (reference sequence). This CDR3 is 18 amino acids long. CDR3 in amino acids: CASSSGQGRSNIRRPQHF. The DNA for the CDR3 is TGTGCCAGTAGTTCCGGACAGGGGAGGTCGAACATAAGGAGGCCCCAGCATTTT.

V and J are TRBV29-1 and TRBJ1-4; perhaps TRBD1 as D (6 bases). CDR1 SQVTM and CDR2 ANQGSEA come from the germline V gene. CDR3 length: 13 residues. With 5 bases removed from V and 8 bases from J, the gap between germline ends came to 15 bases. CDR3: CSVRGASGEKLFF. The CDR3 DNA is TGCAGCGTTCGGGGGGCGTCGGGGGAAAAACTGTTTTTT. Based on the CDR3 plus reference TRBV29-1 and TRBJ1-4, the full variable domain is SAVISQKPSRDICQRGTSLTIQCQVDSQVTMMFWYRQQPGQSLTLIATANQGSEATYESGFVIDKFPISRPNLTFSTLTVSNMSPEDSSIYLCSVRGASGEKLFFGSGTQLSVL.

The chain couples TRBV7-2 to TRBJ2-7; TRBD2 matches 12 bases. The CDR3 runs 19 residues. Looked up from germline, CDR1 is SGHTA and CDR2 is FQGNSA. V dropped 5 bases and J dropped 0; count of bases not matched to a gene: 14. The CDR3 bases are TGTGCCAGCAGCCTCCTAAGGGCTAGCGGGAGGGTGGTCTCCTACGAGCAGTACTTC. This encodes CASSLLRASGRVVSYEQYF.

The V gene is TRBV5-5, the J gene TRBJ2-7; TRBD1 aligns across 8 bases. The germline V gene has CDR1 SGHKS and CDR2 YYEKEE (reference sequence). Trimming removed 1 base from V and 6 bases from J; junction bases left unmatched: 3. This CDR3 is built from 13 residues. CDR3 amino acids: CASSLNRGVEQYF. CDR3 in DNA: TGTGCCAGCAGCTTGAACAGGGGGGTCGAGCAGTACTTC.

V and J are TRBV7-9 and TRBJ2-7; 9 nucleotides align to TRBD1. This CDR3 is built from 12 residues. With V trimmed by 10 bases and J by 5 bases, 6 bases remained unmatched. Germline assignment: CDR1 SEHNR and CDR2 FQNEAQ (reference sequence). This CDR3 is CATGQGWDEQYF. CDR3 nucleotide sequence: TGTGCCACCGGACAGGGGTGGGACGAGCAGTACTTC.

The gene calls are TRBV3-1 (or the pseudogene TRBV3-2) and TRBJ1-1, with a weak D call TRBD1 (6 bases). This CDR3 is built from 14 residues. V was cut by 4 bases and J by 8 bases, with 17 bases left in between. Germline V lookup: CDR1 LGHDT, CDR2 YNNKEL (reference sequence). The CDR3 reads CASSLNRAAREAFF. Written as DNA, the CDR3 is TGTGCCAGCAGCCTTAACAGGGCGGCGAGGGAAGCTTTCTTT.

This sequence joins TRBV9 and TRBJ1-6, with TRBD1 matching over 7 bases. The CDR3 consists of 16 residues. The V gene's germline CDR1 is SGDLS and CDR2 YYNGEE. Trimming at V came to 0 bases and at J to 5 bases, leaving 5 bases not matched to a gene. The CDR3 sequence is CASSVAGGENNSPLHF. The CDR3 nucleotides are TGTGCCAGCAGCGTAGCAGGGGGAGAGAATAATTCACCCCTCCACTTT.

The rearrangement uses TRBV2 and TRBJ1-5; possible D gene TRBD1, 6 bases. The V end lost 4 bases, the J end lost 2 bases, and 21 bases lay between the germline ends. The CDR3 contains 18 residues. Looked up from germline, CDR1 is SNHLY and CDR2 is FYNNEI. CDR3 nucleotide sequence: TGTGCCAGCAGTGGTACGGGGGCCGTTAATCGGCGCAATCAGCCCCAGCATTTT. This gives the protein CASSGTGAVNRRNQPQHF.

The V and J genes are TRBV29-1 and TRBJ1-2, with D unresolved. The V end lost 3 bases, the J end lost 2 bases, and 13 bases lay between the germline ends. Germline V gene data show CDR1 as SQVTM and CDR2 as ANQGSEA. The CDR3 covers 14 residues. Here the CDR3 reads CSVENPEFNYGYTF. The CDR3 DNA sequence: TGCAGCGTTGAGAACCCGGAGTTCAACTATGGCTACACCTTC.

This sequence joins TRBV3-1 (or the pseudogene TRBV3-2) and TRBJ2-7; D might be TRBD2 (6 bases). V lost 6 bases and J lost 4, with 16 bases in between. The CDR3 is 14 amino acids. Per germline, CDR1 LGHDT and CDR2 YNNKEL (reference sequence). In DNA form, the CDR3 reads TGTGCCAGCAGGGCGACTAGTTTTGGTTACGAGCAGTACTTC. It encodes CASRATSFGYEQYF.